The source of this T cell receptor (beta chain) is a study of T cell responses to AZD1222 COVID-19 vaccine. Study-level information: The study pooled second doses at about 4 or about 12 weeks.

The table came from immunoSEQ multiplex PCR; TCRdb's copy has only in-frame clones and leaves some out. The sample contains about 140,000 clones, almost 90% of which appear only once. There are 14 residues in the CDR3. The V gene's germline CDR1 is SEHNR and CDR2 FQNEAQ (reference sequence). Trimming removed 5 bases at V and 5 bases at J, with 15 bases between. V gene TRBV7-9 combines with J gene TRBJ1-1, with no clear D. The starting material was peripheral blood, obtained on day 0 of AZD1222 vaccination. The TCR sequence derives from an adult in good health. The CDR3 is CASSPPRTSTEAFF. The CDR3 DNA sequence: TGTGCCAGCAGCCCCCCCCGGACGAGTACTGAAGCTTTCTTT.